Presented here are 5 T cell receptor beta chains from one specimen sequenced in a study of blood T cell repertoires in COVID-19. Clones were sequenced by immunoSEQ multiplex PCR, and TCRdb holds only the in-frame ones, with some missing. Among hundreds of thousands of clones listed, approximately 89% were seen once. Sequencing used peripheral blood. These receptors all stem from a woman aged 25 to 39 with COVID-19, enrolled during active disease.

This chain joins TRBV7-8 and TRBJ2-1; no definite D call. CDR1 and CDR2 from the germline V gene are SGHVS and FQNEAQ. The CDR3 covers 13 residues. V gave up 5 bases and J gave up 8 bases, with 13 bases separating them. The CDR3 sequence: CASSRLLFDEQFF. DNA of the CDR3: TGTGCCAGCAGCCGACTTCTTTTTGATGAGCAGTTCTTC.

V is TRBV10-2 and J is TRBJ2-1; 8 bases fit TRBD1. The V and J ends lost 6 bases and 2 bases, in that order; junction bases with no gene match: 6. In germline, CDR1 is WSHSY, CDR2 SAAADI. The CDR3 contains 15 residues. This CDR3 reads CASRSGTGPYNEQFF. CDR3 DNA sequence: TGCGCCAGCAGATCAGGGACAGGACCCTACAATGAGCAGTTCTTC.

The gene calls are TRBV18 and TRBJ2-7; D is unclear. Per germline, CDR1 KGHSH and CDR2 LQKENI. The CDR3 contains 14 residues. Trimming left V 0 bases short and J 4 bases short, with 10 bases between. The CDR3 here is CASSPPASPYEQYF. The DNA for the CDR3 is TGTGCCAGCTCACCACCGGCCAGTCCTTACGAGCAGTACTTC.

This chain uses TRBV18 with TRBJ1-2; TRBD1 aligns across 8 bases. This CDR3 is 14 amino acids long. Losses at the gene ends were 1 base for V and 7 bases for J; bases not matched to a gene: 5. Germline V gives CDR1 KGHSH, CDR2 LQKENI. The CDR3 DNA is TGTGCCAGCTCACCACGTCAGGGGGCGCGTGGCTACACCTTC. Its translation is CASSPRQGARGYTF.

The chain couples TRBV3-1 (or the pseudogene TRBV3-2) to TRBJ1-2, with 12 bases identical to TRBD1. The junction had 15 bases not matched to a gene; V was cut back by 4 bases and J by 12 bases. The CDR3 contains 16 residues. The germline CDR1 and CDR2 sequences are LGHDT and YNNKEL (reference sequence). The CDR3 DNA follows: TGTGCCAGCAGCCTCGGGACAGGGGGCGCTCAGAAGGAGGACACCTTC. Amino acids: CASSLGTGGAQKEDTF.